These T cell receptor beta chains were read from a single sample in a study of OX40 agonist ivuxolimab in advanced cancers. Assay: immunoSEQ multiplex PCR; the TCRdb copy retains only in-frame clones and omits some. This table holds roughly 76,000 clones, roughly 80% found once. The starting material was CD4+ or CD8+ T cells sorted from blood, obtained in a trial of the OX40 agonist ivuxolimab. The receptors come from an adult with an advanced solid tumor such as melanoma, head and neck, liver or kidney cancer. The CDR3 runs from the conserved cysteine through the conserved F or W. A D gene is named only where the DNA matches it firmly. Not every row has a clone size; where given, it reads once, few, many or a size class.

>TRBJ2-1|TRBV7-2|NA|NA
CASSLERQVSSYNEQFF
TGTGCCAGCAGCTTAGAAAGACAGGTGAGCTCCTACAATGAGCAGTTCTTC
>TRBJ1-2|TRBV5-1|TRBD1|NA
CASGQGGPLSYGYTF
TGCGCCAGTGGACAGGGAGGCCCTCTAAGCTATGGCTACACCTTC
>TRBJ2-4|TRBV15|NA|NA
CATSRAPGHLNQLAKNIQYF
TGTGCCACCAGCAGAGCTCCGGGACACCTAAACCAACTAGCCAAAAACATTCAGTACTTC
>TRBJ2-1|TRBV6-1|NA|NA
CASSEGADYNEQFF
TGTGCCAGCAGTGAAGGGGCAGACTACAATGAGCAGTTCTTC
>TRBJ2-5|TRBV10-2|NA|once
CASSSSSGATQYF
TGCGCCAGCAGCTCTAGTAGCGGAGCAACCCAGTACTTC
>TRBJ2-1|TRBV11-3|TRBD2|NA
CASSLGAFLGGAVYEQFF
TGTGCCAGCAGCTTAGGGGCGTTTCTCGGGGGGGCCGTCTATGAGCAGTTCTTC
>TRBJ2-1|TRBV7-7|NA|NA
CASSLANSDEQFF
TGTGCCAGCAGCCTTGCCAATTCCGACGAGCAGTTCTTC
>TRBJ2-2|TRBV28|TRBD2|NA
CAVLAGANTGELFF
TGTGCCGTCCTAGCGGGCGCGAACACCGGGGAGCTGTTTTTT
>TRBJ1-2|TRBV7-9|NA|NA
CASSLGGGTGYTF
TGTGCCAGCAGCTTAGGAGGTGGTACTGGCTACACCTTC
>TRBJ2-5|TRBV15|TRBD2|NA
CATSREGMQTSGPIQETQYF
TGTGCCACCAGCAGAGAGGGTATGCAGACTAGCGGGCCGATCCAAGAGACCCAGTACTTC
>TRBJ1-5|TRBV19|NA|NA
CAGRRERPMEPQHF
TGTGCGGGCCGTCGCGAAAGACCTATGGAGCCCCAGCATTTT
>TRBJ1-5|TRBV6-5|NA|NA
CASSQIRGSNQPQHF
TGTGCCAGCAGCCAGATAAGGGGGAGCAATCAGCCCCAGCATTTT
>TRBJ2-5|TRBV7-9|NA|NA
CASSPGTRKETQYF
TGTGCCAGCAGCCCCGGGACAAGGAAAGAGACCCAGTACTTC
>TRBJ1-2|TRBV7-2|NA|few
CASSLIQVQDGYTF
TGTGCCAGCAGCTTGATACAGGTACAGGATGGCTACACCTTC
>TRBJ1-5|TRBV18|TRBD1|NA
CASSPTGDQPQHF
TGTGCCAGCTCACCAACAGGGGATCAGCCCCAGCATTTT
>TRBJ2-5|TRBV9|NA|NA
CASSVDWDQETQYF
TGTGCCAGCAGCGTAGACTGGGACCAAGAGACCCAGTACTTC
>TRBJ2-5|TRBV7-9|TRBD2|NA
CASSLPLAGGSGQETQYF
TGTGCCAGCAGCTTACCCCTAGCGGGGGGGTCGGGCCAAGAGACCCAGTACTTC
>TRBJ1-4|TRBV7-9|NA|NA
CASSPFRAGDEKLFF
TGTGCCAGCAGCCCGTTCCGGGCTGGGGATGAAAAACTGTTTTTT
>TRBJ2-5|TRBV28|TRBD1|once
CASSLDRNQETQYF
TGTGCCAGCAGTTTGGACAGGAACCAAGAGACCCAGTACTTC
>TRBJ1-2|TRBV6-5|TRBD1|NA
CASSNRGLYGYTF
TGTGCCAGCAGCAACAGGGGGCTCTATGGCTACACCTTC
>TRBJ1-2|TRBV6-5|NA|NA
CASSSTAGTANYGYTF
TGTGCCAGCAGTTCGACCGCCGGGACGGCTAACTATGGCTACACCTTC
>TRBJ2-1|TRBV5-4|NA|NA
CASSLGSLGQGTYNEQFF
TGTGCCAGCAGCTTGGGCTCATTGGGGCAGGGAACCTACAATGAGCAGTTCTTC
>TRBJ1-2|TRBV7-9|NA|NA
CASSLGLDGGYTF
TGTGCCAGCAGCTTAGGGCTGGATGGTGGCTACACCTTC
>TRBJ2-5|TRBV28|TRBD2|NA
CASSLNAGGLRVGETQYF
TGTGCCAGCAGTTTAAATGCGGGGGGGCTAAGAGTGGGAGAGACCCAGTACTTC
>TRBJ1-3|TRBV14|NA|NA
CASSQGGFSGNTIYF
TGTGCCAGCAGCCAAGGCGGCTTCTCTGGAAACACCATATATTTT
>TRBJ2-1|TRBV2|NA|NA
CASSEQYYGVYNEQFF
TGTGCCAGCAGTGAACAGTATTACGGGGTGTACAATGAGCAGTTCTTC
>TRBJ1-5|TRBV4-2|NA|NA
CASSHPPQGRGVNQPQHF
TGTGCCAGCAGCCACCCCCCACAGGGCAGGGGAGTTAATCAGCCCCAGCATTTT
>TRBJ2-5|TRBV7-2|NA|NA
CASSLGVGRETQYF
TGTGCCAGCAGCTTAGGCGTAGGGAGGGAGACCCAGTACTTC
>TRBJ1-1|TRBV30|NA|once
CAWNPMAGSIRGAFF
TGTGCCTGGAACCCCATGGCAGGGTCGATCCGGGGAGCTTTCTTT
>TRBJ1-2|TRBV2|NA|NA
CASTPGSTNYGYTF
TGTGCCAGCACTCCAGGGTCTACTAACTATGGCTACACCTTC
>TRBJ2-1|TRBV7-6|TRBD1|NA
CASSPRQGARRNEQFF
TGTGCCAGCAGCCCTCGACAGGGGGCAAGGAGAAATGAGCAGTTCTTC
>TRBJ2-4|TRBV25-1|NA|NA
CARIPVTKDGGNIQYF
TGTGCCAGGATACCGGTGACAAAGGATGGGGGGAACATTCAGTACTTC
>TRBJ1-1|TRBV9|TRBD1|few
CASSPTGVEVEAFF
TGTGCCAGCAGCCCTACAGGGGTGGAAGTTGAAGCTTTCTTT
>TRBJ2-7|TRBV27|TRBD2|NA
CASSLSGGAKSYEQYF
TGTGCCAGCAGTTTATCGGGAGGGGCGAAGTCCTACGAGCAGTACTTC
>TRBJ1-2|TRBV28|TRBD1|NA
CASSLLTGVYTF
TGTGCCAGCAGTCTACTAACAGGGGTTTACACCTTC
>TRBJ2-1|TRBV4-1|NA|NA
CASSPTGGEQFF
TGCGCCAGCAGCCCTACTGGGGGTGAGCAGTTCTTC
>TRBJ2-7|TRBV7-6|NA|NA
CASSLQSRYEQYF
TGTGCCAGCAGCTTACAGTCGCGTTACGAGCAGTACTTC
>TRBJ2-1|TRBV7-9|TRBD2|NA
CASSLDSGGSYNEQFF
TGTGCCAGCAGCTTAGATAGCGGGGGCTCCTACAATGAGCAGTTCTTC
>TRBJ2-1|TRBV2|NA|once
CASISTGVRGNEQFF
TGTGCCAGCATATCGACGGGAGTTCGGGGCAATGAGCAGTTCTTC
>TRBJ2-2|TRBV5-1|NA|NA
CASSWTPGPAGELFF
TGCGCCAGCAGCTGGACCCCTGGACCCGCCGGGGAGCTGTTTTTT
>TRBJ2-3|TRBV7-3|TRBD1|NA
CASSPQGQGLATQYF
TGTGCCAGCAGCCCCCAGGGACAGGGTTTGGCGACGCAGTATTTT
>TRBJ1-1|TRBV5-1|NA|few
CASSFSRRNTEAFF
TGCGCCAGCAGCTTTTCTCGGAGAAACACTGAAGCTTTCTTT
>TRBJ2-7|TRBV6-1|NA|NA
CASSEEVGTYEQYF
TGTGCCAGCAGTGAAGAAGTGGGCACCTACGAGCAGTACTTC